The rows below give T cell receptor beta chains drawn from one sample of a study of early T cells in non-severe SARS-CoV-2 infection. TCRdb passed the 5' RACE reads through MiXCR, listing each CDR3 protein once. The table lists tens of thousands of distinct CDR3 sequences, over 10% of them singletons, with roughly 1.4% in the top ten. Sample: whole blood, taken at baseline. The receptors originated from an adult who was a healthcare worker with PCR-confirmed SARS-CoV-2 infection or an uninfected control (not recorded which). CDR3s include the opening cysteine and the closing phenylalanine or tryptophan. A D gene is named only where the DNA matches it firmly. Where a row states a size, it is once, few, many or the class of an expanded clone; other rows omit it.

CDR3 protein,CDR3 DNA,D gene,V gene,J gene,clone size
CASSQDRAGSYEQYF,TGCGCCAGCAGTCAGGACAGGGCTGGCTCCTACGAGCAGTACTTC,TRBD1,TRBV10-2,TRBJ2-7,many
CASSYGVRVNTEAFF,TGTGCCAGCAGCTACGGCGTGAGAGTGAACACTGAAGCTTTCTTT,-,TRBV3-1,TRBJ1-1,many
CASSFHKPRPLYNEQFF,TGCGCCAGCAGCTTTCACAAACCAAGGCCCCTATACAATGAGCAGTTCTTC,-,TRBV4-1,TRBJ2-1,few
CASSLWSASNQPQHF,TGTGCCAGCAGTTTATGGTCAGCTAGCAATCAGCCCCAGCATTTT,-,TRBV27,TRBJ1-5,few
CASSSRADQSYNEQFF,TGTGCCAGCAGCAGCCGGGCAGACCAATCCTACAATGAGCAGTTCTTC,-,TRBV5-5,TRBJ2-1,-
CASSLAPGTYEQYF,TGTGCCAGCAGCTTGGCCCCGGGGACCTACGAGCAGTACTTC,-,TRBV5-4,TRBJ2-7,few
CASTLAGYNEQFF,TGTGCCAGCACCTTAGCGGGATACAATGAGCAGTTCTTC,TRBD2,TRBV12-3/TRBV12-4,TRBJ2-1,many
CSARDSGQGVESVYGYTF,TGCAGTGCTAGAGATTCAGGTCAGGGAGTCGAATCGGTGTATGGCTACACCTTC,-,TRBV20-1,TRBJ1-2,-
CASSEPGSYNEQFF,TGTGCCAGCAGTGAACCGGGCAGCTACAATGAGCAGTTCTTC,-,TRBV2,TRBJ2-1,many
CASSLTGGKGQFF,TGCGCCAGCAGCTTAACGGGAGGGAAGGGGCAGTTCTTC,TRBD2,TRBV5-1,TRBJ2-1,many
CASRKGQGEGYEQYF,TGTGCCAGTAGGAAAGGACAGGGTGAAGGCTACGAGCAGTACTTC,TRBD1,TRBV19,TRBJ2-7,many
CASSEVGTVGRAFF,TGTGCCAGCAGTGAAGTCGGGACAGTCGGTCGAGCTTTCTTT,TRBD1,TRBV2,TRBJ1-1,-
CASSYRGRQFF,TGTGCCAGCAGTTACCGCGGGAGGCAGTTCTTC,TRBD2,TRBV6-2/TRBV6-3,TRBJ2-1,-
CSATARSSYNEQFF,TGCAGTGCTACCGCCCGAAGCTCCTACAATGAGCAGTTCTTC,-,TRBV20-1,TRBJ2-1,-
CSARDGESEDTQYF,TGCAGTGCTAGAGATGGGGAGTCTGAGGATACGCAGTATTTT,-,TRBV20-1,TRBJ2-3,many
CASSLGQGRTEAFF,TGCGCCAGCAGCTTGGGACAGGGGCGGACTGAAGCTTTCTTT,TRBD1,TRBV5-1,TRBJ1-1,many